The source of this T cell receptor (beta chain) is a study of blood T cell repertoires in COVID-19 (dated by TCRdb to the early 2020s). Describing the broader study: The collaborator samples originated in the United States, Italy and Spain and spanned the acute and convalescent phases of COVID-19. The prospective study material was composed of cDNA or gDNA derived from T cells, B-cell-depleted T cells, or PBMCs. Deeply sampled blood TCRbeta repertoires from subjects exposed to, actively infected with, or recovered from COVID-19 were included in the dataset. A freely available public database, intended as a resource for researchers studying the immune response to SARS-CoV-2, is where the repertoires were released. Samples came from the ongoing ImmuneRACE study (first 160 participants) plus 1,254 subjects from 6 global collaborators. The sample metadata nearly always contained a de-identified subject ID, COVID-19 status, age in years and sex. Where HLA class I and class II types were available, the types were taken from metadata supplied by the sample provider, not from assay-based typing.

Results and caveats for the whole study, not just this receptor: How much clinical and demographic metadata was included differed by source and by participant, and the metadata was provided uncurated.

A note on this clone: This receptor's antigen is unknown. Nothing much larger sits one base from this clone, and base qualities are not available.

The germline V end is reduced by 4 bases and the J end by 0 bases; junction bases left unmatched: 15. CDR1 and CDR2 are drawn from the germline V gene (reference sequence): LGHDT, YNNKEL. From the cysteine through the phenylalanine, the CDR3 covers 18 amino acids. Only CDR3 DNA is held: 54 bases, read in frame from base 1. TCRbeta CDR3 regions were amplified from genomic DNA by means of the immunoSEQ Assay, a bias-controlled multiplex PCR. Per the source publication's procedure: Nucleated cell counts per sample were estimated from amplification of reference gene primers within the assay. To quantify the absolute abundance of each unique TCRbeta CDR3 rearrangement, sequence reads were collapsed and filtered. For each sample, productive Simpson clonality was calculated by taking the square root of Simpson's diversity index across productive rearrangements. Entries here come from immuneACCESS through TCRdb and include only in-frame sequences with V and J called. Some clones fail to appear in such tables; in the studies checked, an unresolved V gene covers under half of the shortfall, and the cause of the remainder is unknown. The DNA was the basis for D and trimming; V, J and clone size are from that table. This sample gives 320,000 or so clones in total; about 89% of them show up just once. Around 4.8% of the sample lies in the top ten.

Participants in the prospective study were aged roughly 18 to 100 years, lived in about two dozen United States geographic areas, and enrolled through a virtual design. To assign participants to cohorts, the prospective study relied on clinical history that participants themselves reported in a screening survey and a study questionnaire. Recovered participants in ImmuneRACE Cohort 3 were defined by two consecutive negative NP/OP PCR tests, clearance by a healthcare professional, or resolution of symptoms. Each participant in the prospective study had whole blood, serum and a nasopharyngeal or oropharyngeal swab collected by mobile phlebotomists. Prospective study participants could optionally give additional blood draws and questionnaires over a 2-month period. Blood samples from the prospective study were shipped frozen or at room temperature prior to DNA extraction.

The receptor comes from a man in his 60s who had recovered from COVID-19. Sequencing was carried out using PBMCs or T cells enriched from blood (not recorded which). The receptor chain draws on TRBV3-1 (or the pseudogene TRBV3-2) and TRBJ2-7, with 7 bases matching TRBD2. The CDR3 here reads CASSLFPHNGLVSYEQYF. The nucleotide sequence is TGTGCCAGCAGCCTCTTCCCTCACAATGGACTAGTCTCCTACGAGCAGTACTTC.